A selection of T cell receptor beta chains follows, all from one sample in a study of PD-1 blockade in mismatch repair-deficient tumors. TCRdb's table, derived via immunoSEQ multiplex PCR, lists solely in-frame clones and lacks some. The repertoire holds some 51,000 clones, 81% seen once, with over 7.5% in the top ten. The sequenced sample was peripheral blood, obtained approximately 18 weeks after starting pembrolizumab. Receptors were obtained from an adult with mismatch repair-deficient cancer. The CDR3 runs from the conserved cysteine through the conserved F or W. The D gene is left open where the match is weak. The size of a clone is reported for some rows only, either as once, few or many, or as a class for expanded clones.

CDR3 DNA | CDR3 protein | clone size | V gene | D gene | J gene
TGTGCCAGCAGTGAAAGGGCCCGGACAGCCTATGGCTACACCTTC | CASSERARTAYGYTF | NA | TRBV2 | NA | TRBJ1-2
TGTGCCAGCAGTGCCCTAGCGGGAGGGACAGATACGCAGTATTTT | CASSALAGGTDTQYF | NA | TRBV2 | TRBD2 | TRBJ2-3
TGCAGCGTGAATAAGGGGGGGGTCGATGAGCAGTTCTTC | CSVNKGGVDEQFF | few | TRBV29-1 | NA | TRBJ2-1
TGTGCCAGTAGTATTAGCGGGAGAACCCAAGAGACCCAGTACTTC | CASSISGRTQETQYF | NA | TRBV19 | TRBD2 | TRBJ2-5
TGCGCCAGCAGCCCCGCGACAGCGAACTATGGCTACACCTTC | CASSPATANYGYTF | once | TRBV4-1 | NA | TRBJ1-2
TGTGCCAGCAGTTTCCCCGGGGGGCTATACACCGGGGAGCTGTTTTTT | CASSFPGGLYTGELFF | NA | TRBV28 | NA | TRBJ2-2
TGCGCCAGCAGCTTGGTGGGCACGACCGGGGAGCTGTTTTTT | CASSLVGTTGELFF | NA | TRBV5-1 | NA | TRBJ2-2
TGCGCCAGCAGTGAGAAGACAGGCAACTATGGCTACACCTTC | CASSEKTGNYGYTF | NA | TRBV10-2 | NA | TRBJ1-2
TGTGCCAGCAGCGGGACTAGCGGCTACGAGCAGTACTTC | CASSGTSGYEQYF | once | TRBV9 | TRBD2 | TRBJ2-7
TGTGCCACCAGCAGACAGGGGTCAGGAAACACCATATATTTT | CATSRQGSGNTIYF | NA | TRBV15 | NA | TRBJ1-3
TGTGCCAGCAGCTCCCGACTAGCGGGAGGGCCCGATGAGCAGTTCTTC | CASSSRLAGGPDEQFF | NA | TRBV11-2 | TRBD2 | TRBJ2-1
TGTGCCAGCTCCCTCGGTCCCGCTACAGGGGCAAACACTGAAGCTTTCTTT | CASSLGPATGANTEAFF | NA | TRBV18 | TRBD1 | TRBJ1-1
TGTGCCAGCAGCGTCAGGGAGGCGGATGAGCAGTTCTTC | CASSVREADEQFF | NA | TRBV7-3 | NA | TRBJ2-1
TGTGCCAGAAGCTTAGTCGGGGCCGGGGCCAACGTCCTGACTTTC | CARSLVGAGANVLTF | NA | TRBV5-3 | NA | TRBJ2-6
TGTGCCAGCAGCTTAGCCCCCCAAAACAGGGCTGGAAACACCATATATTTT | CASSLAPQNRAGNTIYF | NA | TRBV7-6 | NA | TRBJ1-3
TGTGCCTGGAGTGTACAAGTCTACAATGAGCAGTTCTTC | CAWSVQVYNEQFF | NA | TRBV30 | NA | TRBJ2-1
TGCGCCAGCACTAACACGGACAGGAACTCCTACAATGAGCAGTTCTTC | CASTNTDRNSYNEQFF | NA | TRBV10-2 | TRBD1 | TRBJ2-1
TGTGCCAGCAGCTTGCCTAGCGGGAGTGGTGTAAACGAGCAGTACTTC | CASSLPSGSGVNEQYF | NA | TRBV4-2 | TRBD2 | TRBJ2-7
TGTGCCAGCAGCCAAAGGACTAGCGATATATCAGCTACGCAGTATTTT | CASSQRTSDISATQYF | once | TRBV11-3 | TRBD2 | TRBJ2-3
TGTGCCAGCAGTTACTCGTCGTTCCAGCATTTT | CASSYSSFQHF | few | TRBV6-6 | NA | TRBJ1-5
TGCGCCAGCAGCTTGGCTCAGACGAACACTGAAGCTTTCTTT | CASSLAQTNTEAFF | once | TRBV5-1 | NA | TRBJ1-1
TGTGCCAGCAGTTTAGGACAGGGGGCGCGGGAGACCCAGTACTTC | CASSLGQGARETQYF | NA | TRBV11-2 | TRBD1 | TRBJ2-5
TGTGCCAGCAGCGTTATGACAGGGATAACTGAAGCTTTCTTT | CASSVMTGITEAFF | NA | TRBV9 | TRBD1 | TRBJ1-1
TGCAGCGTCCCCGGGGGCGCCGGCACCGGGGAGCTGTTTTTT | CSVPGGAGTGELFF | NA | TRBV29-1 | NA | TRBJ2-2
TGTGCCAGCAGCGTCTCCTACGAGCAGTACTTC | CASSVSYEQYF | few | TRBV11-2 | NA | TRBJ2-7
TGTGCCAGCACCACCCTAGCGGGAGGGAAAGATACGCAGTATTTT | CASTTLAGGKDTQYF | NA | TRBV27 | TRBD2 | TRBJ2-3
TGTGCCAGCAGCGGGGGCCCTCATTCCGGCAATGAGCAGTTCTTC | CASSGGPHSGNEQFF | NA | TRBV11-3 | NA | TRBJ2-1
TGTGCCAGCAGTTTATCTCTGGGAGGGTACAATGAGCAGTTCTTC | CASSLSLGGYNEQFF | NA | TRBV27 | TRBD2 | TRBJ2-1
TGCATCGTTGGCGGGGCCGTTGATACGCAGTATTTT | CIVGGAVDTQYF | NA | TRBV29-1 | NA | TRBJ2-3
TGCAGCGGGGGACACAGTAATGAAAAACTGTTTTTT | CSGGHSNEKLFF | NA | TRBV29-1 | NA | TRBJ1-4
TGTGCCAGCAGCTCCTTTAGCGGGAGGACAAGCTCCTACAATGAGCAGTTCTTC | CASSSFSGRTSSYNEQFF | medium-sized | TRBV7-9 | TRBD2 | TRBJ2-1
TGCGCCAGCAGCGGCTTAGCAGGACATAACTATGGCTACACCTTC | CASSGLAGHNYGYTF | once | TRBV5-1 | NA | TRBJ1-2
TGCGCCAGCAGCCAAGAACCTAGCGGGAGATCCGGGGCAGATACGCAGTATTTT | CASSQEPSGRSGADTQYF | NA | TRBV4-3 | TRBD2 | TRBJ2-3
TGTGCCAGCAGCTTGGCCCCTAGCGGGCCTCGGGATACGCAGTATTTT | CASSLAPSGPRDTQYF | NA | TRBV5-4 | TRBD2 | TRBJ2-3
TGTGCCAGCAGCTTAGGGGGTGAAAAACTGTTTTTT | CASSLGGEKLFF | NA | TRBV7-2 | NA | TRBJ1-4
TGTGCCAGCCCCCAGCGGGAGGGTGTATACAATGAGCAGTTCTTC | CASPQREGVYNEQFF | NA | TRBV2 | TRBD2 | TRBJ2-1
TGTGCCAGTTCTTCCCGGGACAGGGTAGGAGATGAAAAACTGTTTTTT | CASSSRDRVGDEKLFF | NA | TRBV19 | TRBD1 | TRBJ1-4
TGCAGCGTTGGGACAGAGATCTCCTACGAGCAGTACTTC | CSVGTEISYEQYF | medium-sized | TRBV29-1 | NA | TRBJ2-7
TGTGCCAGTACTAAAACCTTCGGGACACCAACCGGCGATGAGCAGTTCTTC | CASTKTFGTPTGDEQFF | NA | TRBV19 | NA | TRBJ2-1
TGCAGCGTGGAGGGGCAGGGTCGGGAGACCCTTATGGGTACGCAGTATTTT | CSVEGQGRETLMGTQYF | NA | TRBV29-1 | NA | TRBJ2-3
TGTGCCAGCAGCGTACAGACTACTAGCACAGATACGCAGTATTTT | CASSVQTTSTDTQYF | NA | TRBV9 | NA | TRBJ2-3
TGTGCCAGCAGCTTGAGGGGACAGGGGTGGGGAGGCTACACCTTC | CASSLRGQGWGGYTF | NA | TRBV5-4 | TRBD1 | TRBJ1-2
TGTGCCAGCCGAGGCTACGAGCAGTACTTC | CASRGYEQYF | few | TRBV6-6 | NA | TRBJ2-7
TGTGCCAGCAGCTTAGGGCTAGCGGGAGGAGAGACCCAGTACTTC | CASSLGLAGGETQYF | NA | TRBV5-4 | TRBD2 | TRBJ2-5
TGCAGCGTTGTAGGGGTATGGGACACCGGGGAGCTGTTTTTT | CSVVGVWDTGELFF | once | TRBV29-1 | NA | TRBJ2-2
TGTGCCAGCAGTGTTGGCGGGAGCCACTACGAGCAGTACTTC | CASSVGGSHYEQYF | few | TRBV25-1 | TRBD2 | TRBJ2-7
TGTGCCAGCAGTGAGGCAGGGGTTAACTATGGCTACACCTTC | CASSEAGVNYGYTF | NA | TRBV2 | NA | TRBJ1-2
TGTGCCAGCAGTCCCAACCAGGGTTCATCTGGCTACACCTTC | CASSPNQGSSGYTF | NA | TRBV27 | NA | TRBJ1-2
TGTGCCAGCAGTAAGACAGGGGAATCCCTTTTTGGCTACACCTTC | CASSKTGESLFGYTF | once | TRBV6-5 | TRBD1 | TRBJ1-2
TGTGCCAGCAGCCAAACCCATTCGGCGGGAGGGCTCACAGATACGCAGTATTTT | CASSQTHSAGGLTDTQYF | NA | TRBV5-4 | TRBD2 | TRBJ2-3